This entry lists 7 T cell receptor beta chains sequenced from one sample in a study of blood T cell repertoires in COVID-19. Profiled with immunoSEQ multiplex PCR; TCRdb holds only in-frame clones, not every one. The table records approximately 44,000 clones, around nine tenths of them present only once. Sequenced input: peripheral blood. The receptors originated from a man in his 60s with acute or convalescent COVID-19.

The genes are TRBV4-3 and TRBJ1-4; D possibly corresponds to TRBD1 (6 bases). With 0 bases removed from V and 6 bases from J, the gap between germline ends came to 14 bases. Germline V lookup: CDR1 LGHNA, CDR2 YSLEER. The CDR3 spans 16 residues. The CDR3 region has the DNA TGCGCCAGCAGCCAAGATCCGAAACAGGGTTATGAAAAACTGTTTTTT. Translated, it gives CASSQDPKQGYEKLFF.

The chain employs TRBV6-5 and TRBJ1-2; possibly TRBD1 for D (6 bases). Per the germline V gene, CDR1 is MNHEY and CDR2 is SVGAGI. Trimming took 0 bases from V and 8 from J, leaving 16 bases between them. CDR3 length: 15 residues. CDR3 residues: CASSYSPTGSSGYTF. The CDR3 DNA reads TGTGCCAGCAGTTACTCACCGACAGGTTCGAGCGGCTACACCTTC.

CDR3 residues: CASSRDSYEQYF. The CDR3, as DNA: TGTGCCAGCAGTCGGGACAGCTACGAGCAGTACTTC. This chain links TRBV12-3 or TRBV12-4 with TRBJ2-7; 7 bases match TRBD1. The ends lost 5 bases at V and 3 bases at J; junction bases unmatched: 1. The CDR3 is 12 amino acids.

This sequence joins TRBV7-2 and TRBJ1-6; D remains ambiguous. V lost 1 base to trimming and J lost 14 bases, with 12 bases between them. Germline assignment: CDR1 SGHTA and CDR2 FQGNSA. This CDR3 is built from 13 residues. In DNA, the CDR3 is TGTGCCAGCAGCTTAGATCCTGAGGGAGCCCTCCACTTT. Protein product: CASSLDPEGALHF.

V gene TRBV28 combines with J gene TRBJ2-7; D gene unclear. V was cut by 6 bases and J by 2 bases, with 14 bases left in between. The CDR3 consists of 14 residues. Germline loops: CDR1 MDHEN, CDR2 SYDVKM. The DNA for the CDR3 is TGTGCCAGCAGCCCGGGTCCTAGAGCCTACGAGCAGTACTTC. It encodes CASSPGPRAYEQYF.

The chain employs TRBV19 and TRBJ1-1; D is undetermined. CDR3 length: 16 residues. The germline V gene encodes CDR1 LNHDA and CDR2 SQIVND (reference sequence). V shed 3 bases and J shed 3 bases, with 17 bases lying between them. The CDR3 DNA sequence: TGTGCCAGTAGTATCCCCGGGTGGGAGGGCGACACTGAAGCTTTCTTT. Amino acid sequence: CASSIPGWEGDTEAFF.

The gene calls are TRBV7-8 and TRBJ2-3, with TRBD2 as a possible D gene (6 bases). Germline V gene data show CDR1 as SGHVS and CDR2 as FQNEAQ. Trimming stripped 5 bases from V and 1 base from J, with 7 bases between. The CDR3 length is 13 residues. The chain's CDR3 is CASSRGGTDTQYF. In DNA form, the CDR3 reads TGTGCCAGCAGCCGCGGGGGCACAGATACGCAGTATTTT.